The 2 T cell receptor beta chains presented below share a single source sample, sequenced in a study of cytomegalovirus exposure and HLA in healthy donors. The table came from immunoSEQ multiplex PCR; TCRdb's copy has only in-frame clones and leaves some out. The data contain around 160,000 clones, about 90% of them singletons. The sample comprised PBMCs. The receptors stem from a young woman in good health and CMV-seropositive.

The sample holds one count of this clone. DNA for the CDR3: TGTGCCAGCAGCTTGACAGGGTTGAACACTGAAGCTTTCTTT. Translation: CASSLTGLNTEAFF. This chain links TRBV7-3 with TRBJ1-1, with TRBD1 matching over 7 bases. Germline V gene lookup returns CDR1 SGHTA and CDR2 FQGTGA. V lost 3 bases to trimming and J lost 0 bases; unmatched junction nucleotides: 1. The CDR3 has 14 amino acids.

This chain connects TRBV5-4 to TRBJ2-3; 10 bases map to TRBD2. This CDR3 has 16 amino acids. Germline CDR1 SGHNT, CDR2 YYREEE (reference sequence). Unmatched junction bases numbered 7, after V lost 3 bases and J lost 3 bases. In DNA form, the CDR3 reads TGTGCCAGCAGCTGGGACCTAGCGGGAGTGACAGATACGCAGTATTTT. Translation gives CASSWDLAGVTDTQYF.